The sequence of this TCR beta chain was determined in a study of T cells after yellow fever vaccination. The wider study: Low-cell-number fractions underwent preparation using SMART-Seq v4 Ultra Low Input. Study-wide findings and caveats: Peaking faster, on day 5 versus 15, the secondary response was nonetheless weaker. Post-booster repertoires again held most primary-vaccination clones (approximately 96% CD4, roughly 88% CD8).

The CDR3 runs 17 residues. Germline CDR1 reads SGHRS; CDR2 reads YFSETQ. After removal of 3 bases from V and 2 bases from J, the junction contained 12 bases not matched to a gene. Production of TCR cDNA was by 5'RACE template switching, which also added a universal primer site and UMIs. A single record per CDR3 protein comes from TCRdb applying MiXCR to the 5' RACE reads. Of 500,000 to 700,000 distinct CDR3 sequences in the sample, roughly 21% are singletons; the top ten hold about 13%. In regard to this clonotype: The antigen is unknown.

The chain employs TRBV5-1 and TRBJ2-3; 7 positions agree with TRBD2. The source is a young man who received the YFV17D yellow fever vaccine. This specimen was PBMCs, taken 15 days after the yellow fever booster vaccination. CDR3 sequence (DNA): TGCGCCAGCAGCTGGCAGCCCCTAGCGGCGCACACAGATACGCAGTATTTT. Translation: CASSWQPLAAHTDTQYF.